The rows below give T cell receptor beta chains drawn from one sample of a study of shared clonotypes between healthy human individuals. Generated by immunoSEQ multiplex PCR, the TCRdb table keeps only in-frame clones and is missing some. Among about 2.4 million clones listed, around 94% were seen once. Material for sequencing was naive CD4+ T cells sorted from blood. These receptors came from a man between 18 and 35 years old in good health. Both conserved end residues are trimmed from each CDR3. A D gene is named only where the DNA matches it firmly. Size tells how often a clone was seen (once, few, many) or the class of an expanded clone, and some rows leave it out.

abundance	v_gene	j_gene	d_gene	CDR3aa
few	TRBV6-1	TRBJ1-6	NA	ASSPTGGHIPLH
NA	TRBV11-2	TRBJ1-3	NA	ASSLPFGSGNTIY
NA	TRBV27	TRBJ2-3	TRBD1	ASSLRTGRTDTQY
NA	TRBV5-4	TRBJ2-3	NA	ASSVTSTDTQY
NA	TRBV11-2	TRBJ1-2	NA	ASSLDMGFDYGYT
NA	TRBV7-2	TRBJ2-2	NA	ASSYTGGKNTGELF
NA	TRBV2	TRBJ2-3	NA	ASSERVSTDTQY
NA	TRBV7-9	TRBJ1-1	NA	ASSQESTGAF
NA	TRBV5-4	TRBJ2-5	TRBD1	ASSLTGQGAVETQY
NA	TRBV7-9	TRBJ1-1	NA	ASSLAGVVDTEAF
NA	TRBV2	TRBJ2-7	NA	ASHGEYEQY
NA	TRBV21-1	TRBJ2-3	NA	ASSKNPGGLPDTQY
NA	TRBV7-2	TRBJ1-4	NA	ASSLQLEEKLF
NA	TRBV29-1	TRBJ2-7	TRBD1	SGGQGLYEQY
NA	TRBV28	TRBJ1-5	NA	ASSSSGLGNQPQH